A single sample is the source of the 16 T cell receptor beta chains below, sequenced in a study of shared clonotypes between healthy human individuals. The repertoire was sequenced with immunoSEQ multiplex PCR; TCRdb's copy has only in-frame clones and lacks some. The sample holds 1,500,000 or so clones; approximately 98.5% are singletons and the top ten take about 0.34%. The specimen was naive CD4+ T cells sorted from blood. As for subset: CD45RA+ positively selected. These receptors all come from a man in his thirties or forties in good health.

This clone was seen once. V gene TRBV6-5 combines with J gene TRBJ2-2; D might be TRBD2 (6 bases). The V and J ends lost 0 bases and 3 bases respectively, with 11 bases between them. CDR1 is MNHEY and CDR2 is SVGAGI in the germline V gene. The CDR3 consists of 16 residues. The CDR3 loop reads CASSYSTGSHTGELFF. CDR3 coding DNA: TGTGCCAGCAGTTACTCGACCGGGAGCCACACCGGGGAGCTGTTTTTT.

The chain is built from TRBV15 and TRBJ2-1, with D perhaps TRBD2 (6 bases). Deletions cut 3 bases from V and 0 bases from J, with 12 bases between. From germline, CDR1 is LNHNV and CDR2 YYDKDF (reference sequence). This CDR3 region has 16 residues. CDR3 protein: CATSRSRESSYNEQFF. DNA of the CDR3: TGTGCCACCAGCAGGTCACGGGAGAGCTCCTACAATGAGCAGTTCTTC.

V gene TRBV7-2 combines with J gene TRBJ1-2; 7 positions agree with TRBD1. This CDR3 region has 13 residues. Germline trimming cut 2 bases from V and 10 bases from J; bases unmatched to any gene: 7. CDR1 is SGHTA and CDR2 is FQGNSA in the germline V gene. CDR3 coding DNA: TGTGCCAGCAGCTTACACAGGGGAAATGACTACACCTTC. Its protein is CASSLHRGNDYTF.

The chain has TRBV11-2 and TRBJ2-1; D unresolved. Trimming removed 1 base from V and 3 bases from J, with 10 bases in between. Germline V gives CDR1 SGHAT, CDR2 FQNNGV. This CDR3 comprises 15 residues. CDR3 nucleotide sequence: TGTGCCAGCAGCTTAGTCCTGGGCGGCTACAATGAGCAGTTCTTC. Translated, it gives CASSLVLGGYNEQFF.

This rearrangement joins TRBV2 to TRBJ2-3; 11 positions agree with TRBD2. CDR1 is SNHLY, CDR2 FYNNEI, per germline. The J segment lost 2 bases and the V segment lost 7 bases, leaving 11 bases of the junction unmatched. CDR3 length equals 17 residues. As DNA, the CDR3 is TGTGCCAGCATGCGGGCCGGGACTAGCGGATACACAGATACGCAGTATTTT. It is translated as CASMRAGTSGYTDTQYF.

The chain links TRBV29-1 to TRBJ2-7, with D hard to call. This CDR3 is 9 amino acids long. Germline CDR1 and CDR2: SQVTM and ANQGSEA. V lost 7 bases and J 3 bases, leaving 4 bases between the germline ends. This CDR3 reads CSADYEQYF. Written as DNA, the CDR3 is TGCAGCGCAGACTACGAGCAGTACTTC.

J is TRBJ2-7 and V is TRBV5-4; 10 bases fit TRBD2. This CDR3 is built from 15 residues. Looked up from germline, CDR1 is SGHNT and CDR2 is YYREEE (reference sequence). V trimming: 4 bases; J trimming: 5 bases; junction bases outside the gene matches: 9. This chain's CDR3 is CASSPGLAEGNEQYF. The CDR3 DNA follows: TGTGCCAGCAGCCCAGGACTAGCGGAGGGGAACGAGCAGTACTTC.

The genes are TRBV29-1 and TRBJ1-1; D gene unclear. The CDR3 runs to 10 residues. The germline V and J ends were trimmed by 7 bases and 2 bases, with 5 bases remaining between them. The germline V gene has CDR1 SQVTM and CDR2 ANQGSEA. This chain's CDR3 is CSAANTEAFF. The CDR3, as DNA: TGCAGCGCAGCAAACACTGAAGCTTTCTTT.

The chain recombines TRBV14 with TRBJ2-1; a possible D gene is TRBD1 (5 bases). The CDR3 spans 16 residues. Germline V gene lookup returns CDR1 SGHDN and CDR2 FVKESK. The germline V and J ends were trimmed by 4 bases and 1 base, with 14 bases remaining between them. CDR3 in amino acids: CASSRTGLSSYNEQFF. In DNA form, the CDR3 reads TGTGCCAGCAGCCGAACAGGATTGTCTTCCTACAATGAGCAGTTCTTC.

This sequence joins TRBV7-8 and TRBJ1-1; possible D gene TRBD1, 6 bases. The germline V and J ends were trimmed by 5 bases and 6 bases, with 25 bases remaining between them. The CDR3 totals 17 residues. Germline CDR1 is SGHVS and CDR2 is FQNEAQ. The CDR3 reads CASSEGGVGPRLAEAFF. DNA of the CDR3: TGTGCCAGCAGCGAAGGGGGGGTGGGGCCCCGTCTCGCTGAAGCTTTCTTT. Looking up the rest from reference TRBV7-8 and TRBJ1-1 gives the full variable domain: GAGVSQSPRYKVAKRGQDVALRCDPISGHVSLFWYQQALGQGPEFLTYFQNEAQLDKSGLPSDRFFAERPEGSVSTLKIQRTQQEDSAVYLCASSEGGVGPRLAEAFFGQGTRLTVV.

The rearrangement uses TRBV28 and TRBJ2-1; TRBD1 matches at 11 bases. The CDR3 has 16 residues. V gave up 5 bases and J gave up 5 bases; unmatched junction bases: 8. CDR1 and CDR2 from the germline V gene are MDHEN and SYDVKM. CDR3 region: CASSDPGQGAHNEQFF. In DNA, the CDR3 is TGTGCCAGCAGTGACCCAGGACAGGGGGCCCACAATGAGCAGTTCTTC.

J is TRBJ2-7 and V is TRBV18, with 9 bases aligning to TRBD1. CDR3 size: 15 residues. Trimming took 6 bases from V and 2 from J; bases not matched to a gene: 8. Looked up from germline, CDR1 is KGHSH and CDR2 is LQKENI. CDR3 sequence reads: CASSQRQGVAYEQYF. CDR3 bases: TGTGCCAGCTCCCAGAGACAGGGGGTGGCCTACGAGCAGTACTTC.

The gene calls are TRBV7-9 and TRBJ2-7; D gene unclear. V was pared by 1 base and J by 7 bases, with 8 bases between. CDR1 SEHNR and CDR2 FQNEAQ come from the germline V gene (reference sequence). This CDR3 has 12 amino acids. The CDR3 nucleotides read TGTGCCAGCAGCTTAGGAGGAGTGGAGCAGTACTTC. Translation: CASSLGGVEQYF.

The chain combines TRBV7-2 with TRBJ1-4; no clear D. In germline, CDR1 is SGHTA, CDR2 FQGNSA. V lost 5 bases to trimming and J lost 12 bases, with 22 bases between them. This CDR3 has 15 residues. The CDR3 DNA reads as TGTGCCAGCAGCCCCAGAGAGGGCTTAATGAAAGAACTGTTTTTT. Translated: CASSPREGLMKELFF.

With respect to this clone: The same CDR3 arises from other DNA sequences in this sample as well. The chain joins TRBV5-1 to TRBJ2-2; D may be TRBD1 or TRBD2 (5 bases each). V was clipped by 0 bases and J by 0 bases, with 6 bases between them. The CDR3 totals 15 residues. Per the germline V gene, CDR1 is SGHRS and CDR2 is YFSETQ. This CDR3 reads CASSLGGANTGELFF. The CDR3 DNA sequence: TGCGCCAGCAGCTTGGGAGGGGCGAACACCGGGGAGCTGTTTTTT. The full variable domain, in which reference TRBV5-1 and TRBJ2-2 provide the parts outside the CDR3, is KAGVTQTPRYLIKTRGQQVTLSCSPISGHRSVSWYQQTPGQGLQFLFEYFSETQRNKGNFPGRFSGRQFSNSRSEMNVSTLELGDSALYLCASSLGGANTGELFFGEGSRLTVL.

The chain has TRBV4-1 and TRBJ2-4; 9 bases match TRBD1. The junction had 19 bases not matched to a gene; V was cut back by 1 base and J by 0 bases. The CDR3 extends over 22 amino acids. Germline loops: CDR1 MGHRA, CDR2 YSYEKL. CDR3 amino acids: CASSQAWSGTGPRFSAKNIQYF. The CDR3 coding sequence is TGCGCCAGCAGCCAAGCCTGGTCGGGGACAGGGCCCCGCTTCTCAGCCAAAAACATTCAGTACTTC.